This T cell receptor (beta chain) derives from a study of blood T cell repertoires in COVID-19. The method was immunoSEQ multiplex PCR; TCRdb's version includes in-frame clones alone and lacks a portion of them. The data hold about 240,000 clones, with about 89% observed a single time. The CDR3 has 15 residues. Germline V gene data show CDR1 as MDHEN and CDR2 as SYDVKM. The V end lost 7 bases, the J end lost 1 base, and 13 bases lay between the germline ends. Sequencing was performed on PBMCs or T cells enriched from blood (not recorded which). This TCR was recovered from a woman in her twenties or thirties who had recovered from COVID-19. The genes are TRBV28 and TRBJ2-2; D is uncertain. The CDR3 here is CASMPSAENTGELFF. Written as DNA, the CDR3 is TGTGCCAGCATGCCTTCGGCGGAGAACACCGGGGAGCTGTTTTTT.